This TCR beta chain comes out of a study of blood T cells in healthy people across ages. Study-level points and caveats: A roughly linear fall in TCR beta diversity per million T cells was seen with increasing age. Naive and antigen-experienced cells were not separated, limiting conclusive comparison.

With a J-beta primer mix and a sample-barcoded 5' primer, a second PCR ran about 6 to 11 cycles. MiXCR was run by TCRdb on the 5' RACE reads, yielding one entry per CDR3 protein. The sample consists of some 730,000 distinct CDR3 sequences, approximately 22% of them appearing once. CDR3 size: 14 residues. Germline loops: CDR1 SQVTM, CDR2 ANQGSEA. Losses at the gene ends were 2 bases for V and 3 bases for J; bases not matched to a gene: 3. A word on this clonotype: The target antigen is unknown.

The sequence was collected from a man in his sixties or seventies in good health. The source material was blood. This rearrangement joins TRBV29-1 to TRBJ2-3; TRBD2 agrees at 9 bases. CDR3 nucleotide sequence: TGCAGCGTTGAACCAGGACTAGCGACAGATACGCAGTATTTT. It is translated as CSVEPGLATDTQYF.